This TCR beta chain was recorded in a study of T cell responses to AZD1222 COVID-19 vaccine. Study in general: Combined were second doses at about 4 or about 12 weeks. Study-wide results and caveats: Spike was spanned by vaccine-associated CD4 TCRs, which were dominant at 160-218 and 743-854. Sampled repertoires all dated from after the peak T cell response.

Measured with immunoSEQ multiplex PCR; TCRdb has only the in-frame clones, and not every one. Among 100,000 to 150,000 clones listed, 86% were seen once. J was trimmed by 2 bases and V by 2 bases; bases with no gene match: 8. The CDR3 spans 18 residues. CDR1 LGHDT and CDR2 YNNKEL come from the germline V gene (reference sequence). With respect to this clone: Its antigen remains unknown.

The receptor was derived from an adult in good health. The chain carries TRBV3-1 (or the pseudogene TRBV3-2) and TRBJ2-2, with TRBD2 identical over 10 bases. The sample in question was peripheral blood, obtained on day 0 of AZD1222 vaccination. CDR3 sequence: CASSQRSSGGPNTGELFF. The DNA for the CDR3 is TGTGCCAGCAGCCAAAGGTCTAGCGGGGGTCCCAACACCGGGGAGCTGTTTTTT.